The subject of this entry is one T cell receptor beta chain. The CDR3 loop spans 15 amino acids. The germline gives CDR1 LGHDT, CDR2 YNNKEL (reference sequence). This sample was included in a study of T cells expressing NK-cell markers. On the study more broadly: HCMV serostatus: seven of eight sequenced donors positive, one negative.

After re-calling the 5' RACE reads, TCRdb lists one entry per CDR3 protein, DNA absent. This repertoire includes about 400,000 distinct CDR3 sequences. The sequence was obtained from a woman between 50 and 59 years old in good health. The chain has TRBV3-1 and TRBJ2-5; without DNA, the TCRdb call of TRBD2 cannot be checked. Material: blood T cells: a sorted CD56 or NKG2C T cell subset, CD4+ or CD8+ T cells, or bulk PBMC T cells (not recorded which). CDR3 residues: CASSQGTSGQETQYF.